The 21 T cell receptor beta chains in this list originate from one sample, sequenced in a study of shared clonotypes between healthy human individuals. Sequencing used immunoSEQ multiplex PCR; TCRdb keeps in-frame clones, though not all of them. The sample has under 2.5 million clones, 85% to 95% seen once. Material: naive CD4+ T cells from PBMCs. Subset noted: CD45RA+ positively selected. The receptors stem from a man between 18 and 29 years old in good health. Some clones in this sample may be carry-over from other donors' samples.

This rearrangement joins TRBV5-4 to TRBJ2-3; 9 bases line up with TRBD1. Germline V gene lookup returns CDR1 SGHNT and CDR2 YYREEE (reference sequence). With V trimmed by 6 bases and J by 4 bases, 6 bases remained unmatched. The CDR3 covers 14 residues. As DNA, the CDR3 is TGTGCCAGCACCTGGACAGGGGAGGCAGATACGCAGTATTTT. Its protein is CASTWTGEADTQYF.

This clone was recorded a few times. J is TRBJ2-2 and V is TRBV7-2; D remains ambiguous. The V end was cut by 5 bases, the J end by 0 bases, with 7 bases between. Looked up from germline, CDR1 is SGHTA and CDR2 is FQGNSA. This CDR3 spans 14 amino acids. The CDR3 spells CASSQGANTGELFF. The CDR3 DNA follows: TGTGCCAGCAGCCAAGGAGCGAACACCGGGGAGCTGTTTTTT.

The chain joins TRBV6-5 to TRBJ2-7; D is possibly TRBD1 (5 bases). Trimming removed 0 bases at V and 3 bases at J, with 15 bases between. Per germline, CDR1 MNHEY and CDR2 SVGAGI. The CDR3 has 16 amino acids. The DNA for the CDR3 is TGTGCCAGCAGTTACTCAGGGGTTGTAAACTACTACGAGCAGTACTTC. This gives the protein CASSYSGVVNYYEQYF.

The chain is built from TRBV7-2 and TRBJ2-5; a possible D gene is TRBD1 (6 bases). The DNA end is more similar to TRBJ2-7, so the J call may be wrong. The germline gives CDR1 SGHTA, CDR2 FQGNSA. The CDR3 consists of 13 residues. As DNA, the CDR3 is TGTGCCAGCAGCTTAGACAGGGAGCGCGAGCAGTACTTC. Its translation is CASSLDREREQYF.

The CDR3 reads CASGRLAGGNNEQFF. The CDR3 DNA sequence: TGCGCCAGCGGGCGACTAGCGGGAGGGAACAATGAGCAGTTCTTC. The chain joins TRBV5-1 to TRBJ2-1, with 14 bases fitting TRBD2. Germline CDR1 is SGHRS and CDR2 is YFSETQ. With 7 bases clipped from V and 5 bases from J, the junction kept 5 bases outside the gene matches. The CDR3 consists of 15 residues.

The rearrangement uses TRBV2 and TRBJ1-1; D unclear. Germline V lookup: CDR1 SNHLY, CDR2 FYNNEI. The V gene lost 5 bases and the J gene lost 4 bases, with 8 bases spanning the gap. CDR3 length equals 12 residues. CDR3 protein: CASSIFPTEAFF. DNA for the CDR3: TGTGCCAGCAGTATTTTTCCCACTGAAGCTTTCTTT.

Comments on this clone: Distinct nucleotide sequences in the sample also encode this CDR3. CDR3 in DNA: TGTGCCAGCACTAGCACAGATACGCAGTATTTT. It encodes CASTSTDTQYF. The V call is TRBV6-1, the J call TRBJ2-3; D remains ambiguous. Deletions cut 7 bases from V and 0 bases from J, with 2 bases between. The CDR3 extends over 11 amino acids. Germline lookup yields CDR1 MNHNS and CDR2 SASEGT.

This chain joins TRBV7-9 and TRBJ2-7; D gene uncertain. The CDR3 has 14 amino acids. In germline, CDR1 is SEHNR, CDR2 FQNEAQ (reference sequence). V shed 5 bases and J shed 2 bases, with 13 bases lying between them. CDR3 sequence (DNA): TGTGCCAGCAGCCCCACCCGCAGGACCTACGAGCAGTACTTC. This encodes CASSPTRRTYEQYF. The full variable domain, rest sourced from reference TRBV7-9 and TRBJ2-7, is DTGVSQNPRHKITKRGQNVTFRCDPISEHNRLYWYRQTLGQGPEFLTYFQNEAQLEKSRLLSDRFSAERPKGSFSTLEIQRTEQGDSAMYLCASSPTRRTYEQYFGPGTRLTVT.

V and J are TRBV29-1 and TRBJ1-2; maybe TRBD1 (6 bases). The V and J ends lost 7 bases and 3 bases respectively, with 15 bases between them. Germline V CDR1 and CDR2: SQVTM, ANQGSEA. The CDR3 extends over 13 amino acids. CDR3 nucleotide sequence: TGCAGCGGGGGACACCCAGGGGACTATGGCTACACCTTC. Its protein is CSGGHPGDYGYTF.

This clone was observed a handful of times. This same CDR3 is encoded by further DNA sequences in the sample. CDR3 sequence (DNA): TGCGCCAGCAGCTTGGTGGGTTATGGAAACACCATATATTTT. Translated, it gives CASSLVGYGNTIYF. This chain uses TRBV5-1 with TRBJ1-3; D gene unclear. The CDR3 has 14 amino acids. The V end lost 0 bases, the J end lost 3 bases, and 7 bases lay between the germline ends. Germline CDR1 reads SGHRS; CDR2 reads YFSETQ. The variable domain in full, with the rest retrieved from reference TRBV5-1 and TRBJ1-3, is KAGVTQTPRYLIKTRGQQVTLSCSPISGHRSVSWYQQTPGQGLQFLFEYFSETQRNKGNFPGRFSGRQFSNSRSEMNVSTLELGDSALYLCASSLVGYGNTIYFGEGSWLTVV.

This chain connects TRBV11-2 to TRBJ2-5; the D is unclear. The CDR3 consists of 14 residues. Germline V gene data show CDR1 as SGHAT and CDR2 as FQNNGV. Trimming took 3 bases from V and 2 from J, leaving 10 bases between them. CDR3 DNA: TGTGCCAGCAGCTTTGGGTTATCGCAAGAGACCCAGTACTTC. Protein: CASSFGLSQETQYF.

This sequence joins TRBV7-2 and TRBJ2-2; 8 nucleotides line up with TRBD2. V lost 5 bases to trimming and J lost 5 bases; unmatched junction nucleotides: 7. The CDR3 has 15 residues. CDR1 and CDR2 from the germline V gene are SGHTA and FQGNSA. DNA of the CDR3: TGTGCCAGCAGCCTCGGACTAGCTCGGACCGGGGAGCTGTTTTTT. Protein sequence: CASSLGLARTGELFF.

The V and J genes are TRBV9 and TRBJ1-3; possibly TRBD1 for D (5 bases). The CDR3 extends over 17 amino acids. Germline CDR1 SGDLS, CDR2 YYNGEE. Trimming shortened V by 0 bases and J by 0 bases, and 13 bases separated the two germline ends. The CDR3 nucleotides read TGTGCCAGCAGCGTAGAGGGGAGCCGCCGCTCTGGAAACACCATATATTTT. Protein: CASSVEGSRRSGNTIYF. Full variable domain (missing parts from reference TRBV9 and TRBJ1-3): DSGVTQTPKHLITATGQRVTLRCSPRSGDLSVYWYQQSLDQGLQFLIQYYNGEERAKGNILERFSAQQFPDLHSELNLSSLELGDSALYFCASSVEGSRRSGNTIYFGEGSWLTVV.

This chain uses TRBV14 with TRBJ2-1, with a weak D call TRBD1 (5 bases). The CDR3 has 13 residues. In germline, CDR1 is SGHDN, CDR2 FVKESK. V dropped 1 base and J dropped 9 bases, with 10 bases sitting between them. In DNA form, the CDR3 reads TGTGCCAGCAGCCAAGGACTTAGGGGTGAGCAGTTCTTC. This sequence encodes CASSQGLRGEQFF.

The chain recombines TRBV6-5 with TRBJ1-1; D might be TRBD1 (5 bases). V shed 8 bases and J shed 4 bases, with 14 bases lying between them. CDR1 MNHEY and CDR2 SVGAGI come from the germline V gene. The CDR3 contains 13 residues. CDR3 nucleotide sequence: TGTGCCAGCTCAGGGCGGATACTCACTGAAGCTTTCTTT. Its protein is CASSGRILTEAFF.

Concerning this clone itself: The sample holds other DNA sequences that translate to the same CDR3. CDR3 region: CASSVAPSGGETQYF. In DNA, the CDR3 is TGTGCCAGCAGCGTAGCGCCTAGCGGGGGAGAGACCCAGTACTTC. The chain joins TRBV9 to TRBJ2-5; 10 bases fit TRBD2. This CDR3 is built from 15 residues. The junction had 3 bases not matched to a gene; V was cut back by 0 bases and J by 4 bases. The germline gives CDR1 SGDLS, CDR2 YYNGEE.

V usage is TRBV18 and J usage is TRBJ2-1; a weak D match, TRBD1 (6 bases). V lost 0 bases, J lost 3 bases, and 6 bases lay in between. Germline V gene data show CDR1 as KGHSH and CDR2 as LQKENI. The CDR3 covers 14 residues. The CDR3 coding sequence is TGTGCCAGCTCACCACCACAGGGCTACAATGAGCAGTTCTTC. Encoded protein: CASSPPQGYNEQFF.

The chain couples TRBV6-6 to TRBJ1-1; D call uncertain. The germline V gene encodes CDR1 MNHNY and CDR2 SVGAGI (reference sequence). V was pared by 2 bases and J by 1 base, with 5 bases between. The CDR3 loop spans 13 amino acids. The CDR3 DNA reads as TGTGCCAGCAGTTACCTTTGGAACACTGAAGCTTTCTTT. It translates to CASSYLWNTEAFF.

This chain connects TRBV7-3 to TRBJ2-1; TRBD2 matches 7 bases. Germline V gene data show CDR1 as SGHTA and CDR2 as FQGTGA. Trimming at V came to 5 bases and at J to 4 bases, leaving 5 bases not matched to a gene. CDR3 length equals 14 residues. CDR3 nucleotide sequence: TGTGCCAGCAGCGGCGGGAGTGGGTACAATGAGCAGTTCTTC. Translation gives CASSGGSGYNEQFF. The variable domain in full, with the rest retrieved from reference TRBV7-3 and TRBJ2-1, is GAGVSQTPSNKVTEKGKYVELRCDPISGHTALYWYRQSLGQGPEFLIYFQGTGAADDSGLPNDRFFAVRPEGSVSTLKIQRTERGDSAVYLCASSGGSGYNEQFFGPGTRLTVL.

The chain joins TRBV6-1 to TRBJ2-7, with D tentatively TRBD2 (6 bases). This CDR3 contains 14 residues. The V end lost 6 bases, the J end lost 6 bases, and 18 bases lay between the germline ends. Germline-derived CDR1 and CDR2 are MNHNS and SASEGT. The CDR3 loop reads CASSGGALVREQYF. The CDR3 DNA reads as TGTGCCAGCAGCGGAGGGGCTCTAGTCCGCGAGCAGTACTTC.

This sequence joins TRBV6-5 and TRBJ2-5, with TRBD1 identical over 7 bases. The CDR3 contains 14 residues. J gave up 5 bases and V 6 bases, and 9 bases lay outside the gene matches. Germline loops: CDR1 MNHEY, CDR2 SVGAGI. CDR3 sequence reads: CASRMPGQRETQYF. In DNA form, the CDR3 reads TGTGCCAGCAGGATGCCGGGACAGCGGGAGACCCAGTACTTC.